The source of this T cell receptor (beta chain) is a study of blood T cell repertoires in COVID-19. Study summary: Collection of acute and convalescent COVID-19 samples took place in the United States, Italy and Spain. T cells, B-cell-depleted T cells, or PBMCs provided the cDNA or gDNA that served as material.

This clone was detected only a few times. Germline CDR1 is LGHDT and CDR2 is YNNKEL (reference sequence). The CDR3 has 12 amino acids. Trimming shortened V by 1 base and J by 4 bases, and 4 bases separated the two germline ends. As processed by the authors: Reference gene primer amplification yielded estimated nucleated cell counts. Measured with immunoSEQ multiplex PCR; TCRdb has only the in-frame clones, and not every one. V and J calls and clone size are given by that table; D and trimming were obtained from the DNA. Of around 43,000 clones in the sample, approximately 85% are singletons; the top ten hold 30% to 35%.

The sequencing input was peripheral blood. The TCR comes from a woman older than 75 with acute or convalescent COVID-19. This chain links TRBV3-1 (or the pseudogene TRBV3-2) with TRBJ1-2; D is ambiguous. CDR3 coding DNA: TGTGCCAGCAGCCAAGCCCGCTATGGCTACACCTTC. Protein product: CASSQARYGYTF.